These 8 T cell receptor beta chains were sequenced from one sample in a study of cytotoxic CD8 clonotypes in ibrutinib-treated CLL. Assay: immunoSEQ multiplex PCR; the TCRdb copy retains only in-frame clones and omits some. The data show 35,000 or so clones, 71% seen once. The specimen was PBMCs, collected at disease progression, from a patient treated with ibrutinib. All receptors derive from a human donor with chronic lymphocytic leukemia.

This clone occurred once. The DNA of the CDR3 is TGTGCCAGTAGCCGGCGGGATACGAACACTGAAGCTTTCTTT. Translation gives CASSRRDTNTEAFF. This chain connects TRBV19 to TRBJ1-1, with no clear D. CDR1 is LNHDA, CDR2 SQIVND, per germline (reference sequence). CDR3 length equals 14 residues. Trimming took off 6 bases at V and 1 base at J, with 12 bases between the two ends.

In this sample, this clone turned up once. The chain uses TRBV6-1 and TRBJ1-1, with D maybe TRBD1 (6 bases). The CDR3 totals 14 residues. Trimming cost V 4 bases and J 2 bases, with 11 bases left between them. Germline values: CDR1 MNHNS, CDR2 SASEGT. In DNA form, the CDR3 reads TGTGCCAGCAGTGGACGGACAGTAAACACTGAAGCTTTCTTT. It codes for CASSGRTVNTEAFF.

On this clone: Germline and junction disagree at one end, which may indicate a read error. The chain has TRBV6-1 and TRBJ1-2; D not certain. This CDR3 region has 10 residues. CDR1 and CDR2 from the germline V gene are MNHNS and SASEGT. The CDR3 is CASNGYGYAF. In DNA form, the CDR3 reads TGTGCCAGCAACGGCTATGGCTACGCCTTC.

The rearrangement links TRBV5-1 to TRBJ1-5, with a weak D call TRBD1 (6 bases). The CDR3 runs to 15 residues. Germline V lookup: CDR1 SGHRS, CDR2 YFSETQ. Between the trimmed V and J ends, which lost 1 base and 1 base, there was a span of 9 bases. The CDR3 DNA reads as TGCGCCAGCAGCTTGACAGGGATGAGCAATCAGCCCCAGCATTTT. This gives the protein CASSLTGMSNQPQHF.

The V and J genes are TRBV7-9 and TRBJ1-4; D remains unclear. V lost 0 bases and J 2 bases, leaving 4 bases between the germline ends. CDR1 is SEHNR and CDR2 is FQNEAQ in the germline V gene (reference sequence). The CDR3 totals 14 residues. The CDR3 DNA is TGTGCCAGCAGCTTAGCCTTGACTAATGAAAAACTGTTTTTT. This translates into CASSLALTNEKLFF.

The chain is built from TRBV6-6 and TRBJ1-2; possibly TRBD1 for D (5 bases). Germline loops: CDR1 MNHNY, CDR2 SVGAGI (reference sequence). The CDR3 length is 12 residues. Trimming pared 11 bases from V and 1 base from J, leaving 11 bases between. The CDR3 spells CALLTDNYGYTF. CDR3 bases: TGTGCCTTACTGACAGATAACTATGGCTACACCTTC.

The chain couples TRBV5-1 to TRBJ1-4; 7 bases fit TRBD1. CDR1 is SGHRS, CDR2 YFSETQ, per germline. CDR3 length: 16 amino acids. Trimming at V came to 0 bases and at J to 0 bases, leaving 2 bases not matched to a gene. The CDR3: CASSLGQGATNEKLFF. For the CDR3, the DNA is TGCGCCAGCAGCTTGGGACAGGGCGCAACTAATGAAAAACTGTTTTTT.

Only a few counts were recorded for this clone. The gene calls are TRBV27 and TRBJ1-6, with 7 bases matching TRBD1. V lost 5 bases and J lost 9; bases outside the gene matches: 1. The germline V gene has CDR1 MNHEY and CDR2 SMNVEV (reference sequence). The length of the CDR3 is 12 residues. CDR3 DNA: TGTGCCAGCAGTAACAGGGGTTCACCCCTCCACTTT. This codes for CASSNRGSPLHF.